A selection of T cell receptor beta chains follows, all from one sample in a study of T cell repertoires in cytomegalovirus infection. A single record per CDR3 protein comes from TCRdb applying MiXCR to the reads. The sample gives around 100,000 distinct CDR3 sequences, more than 20% of which show up once; 30% to 40% is in the top ten. Sequenced: CD8+ T cells from PBMCs. Source of these receptors: a human donor in good health (CMV status not recorded). Some clones in this sample may be carry-over from other donors' samples. The CDR3 runs from the conserved cysteine through the conserved F or W. D genes are given only for firm matches. Rows give clone size only sometimes, using once, few, many, or a class for an expanded clone.

j_gene | d_gene | abundance | v_gene | CDR3aa | CDR3nt
TRBJ2-1 | - | few | TRBV4-3 | CASSGLKGNEQFF | TGCGCCAGCAGCGGACTAAAGGGGAATGAGCAGTTCTTC
TRBJ2-1 | - | - | TRBV12-3/TRBV12-4 | CASAQSSYEQFF | TGTGCCAGCGCGCAGTCCAGTTATGAGCAGTTCTTC
TRBJ2-5 | TRBD2 | - | TRBV7-2 | CASSQTPGLAGQETQYF | TGTGCCAGCAGCCAAACTCCGGGACTAGCGGGACAAGAGACCCAGTACTTC
TRBJ2-2 | TRBD1 | many | TRBV11-2 | CASSPSGTGPTGELFF | TGTGCCAGCAGTCCATCCGGGACAGGGCCCACCGGGGAGCTGTTTTTT
TRBJ1-2 | - | many | TRBV6-1 | CATGVGDYGYTF | TGTGCCACCGGGGTGGGGGACTATGGCTACACCTTC
TRBJ2-2 | TRBD1 | few | TRBV6-1 | CASSPPDRVQTGELFF | TGTGCCAGCAGTCCACCCGACAGGGTCCAAACCGGGGAGCTGTTTTTT
TRBJ1-4 | - | - | TRBV24-1 | CATSPGGGGEKLFF | TGTGCCACCTCACCGGGTGGTGGTGGTGAAAAACTGTTTTTT
TRBJ2-7 | - | - | TRBV6-5 | CASSAGYKQYF | TGTGCCAGCAGTGCAGGCTACAAGCAGTACTTC
TRBJ1-2 | - | - | TRBV6-5 | CASSYGPLIYGYTF | TGTGCCAGCAGTTACGGACCGCTAATCTATGGCTACACCTTC
TRBJ2-1 | - | few | TRBV27 | CASSLGPKPYNEQFF | TGTGCCAGCAGTTTAGGTCCCAAACCCTACAATGAGCAGTTCTTC
TRBJ1-5 | - | - | TRBV4-1 | CASSQDDWTHPYQPQHF | TGCGCCAGCAGCCAAGACGACTGGACTCACCCTTATCAGCCCCAGCATTTT
TRBJ2-1 | TRBD2 | - | TRBV20-1 | CSARETSGRAHEQFF | TGCAGTGCTAGAGAGACTAGCGGGAGGGCGCATGAGCAGTTCTTC
TRBJ1-2 | - | - | TRBV23-1 | CASPWGYGYTF | TGCGCCAGCCCCTGGGGCTATGGCTACACCTTC
TRBJ1-1 | TRBD1 | - | TRBV29-1 | CSVEPRGTGANTEAFF | TGCAGCGTTGAACCCAGGGGGACAGGGGCTAACACTGAAGCTTTCTTT